These 2 T cell receptor beta chains were sequenced from one sample in a study of regulatory T cells in long-lasting Graves disease. Time point denoted: persistent/refractory GD, antithyroid drugs over 5 years with positive TRAb. The authors made the TCR library using RNA they extracted from PBMCs. In building TCR beta libraries, iRepertoire HTBI primers were used together with Arm-PCR of CDR3 regions. MiXCR, run by TCRdb on the multiplex PCR reads, gives a single entry per CDR3 protein. The repertoire has under 500,000 distinct CDR3 sequences, roughly 20% of them found once; the top ten carry about 7.8%. The sample in question was peripheral blood mononuclear cells (PBMCs), obtained when the disease was refractory, from a patient treated with antithyroid drugs. The origin of the receptors is a female donor with Graves disease.

The chain carries TRBV6-1 and TRBJ1-1, with a possible D match to TRBD1 (6 bases). Trimming took off 9 bases at V and 4 bases at J, with 15 bases between the two ends. The CDR3 runs to 13 residues. Per the germline V gene, CDR1 is MNHNS and CDR2 is SASEGT. The CDR3 reads CASKQGLVTEAFF. Here the CDR3 DNA reads TGTGCCAGTAAGCAGGGGTTGGTCACTGAAGCTTTCTTT.

In its sample, this clonotype was seen many times. The chain has TRBV11-2 and TRBJ1-1; D is possibly TRBD1 (5 bases). The CDR3 loop spans 15 amino acids. The germline V gene has CDR1 SGHAT and CDR2 FQNNGV. The germline V and J ends were trimmed by 4 bases and 0 bases, with 12 bases remaining between them. The CDR3 sequence is CASSSVQGMNTEAFF. CDR3 in DNA: TGTGCCAGCAGCTCGGTGCAGGGCATGAACACTGAAGCTTTCTTT. Full variable domain (outside the CDR3, taken from reference TRBV11-2 and TRBJ1-1): EAGVAQSPRYKIIEKRQSVAFWCNPISGHATLYWYQQILGQGPKLLIQFQNNGVVDDSQLPKDRFSAERLKGVDSTLKIQPAKLEDSAVYLCASSSVQGMNTEAFFGQGTRLTVV.